The 10 T cell receptor beta chains in this list originate from one sample, sequenced in a study of blood T cell repertoires in COVID-19. Using immunoSEQ multiplex PCR, the repertoire was profiled, and TCRdb retains in-frame clones only, with some absent. The sample has approximately 150,000 clones, about 88% seen once. What was sequenced was peripheral blood. The receptor set was obtained from a woman aged 80 or over with COVID-19, enrolled during active disease.

V gene TRBV27 combines with J gene TRBJ1-6, with D uncertain. Germline lookup yields CDR1 MNHEY and CDR2 SMNVEV (reference sequence). The CDR3 consists of 15 residues. V shed 6 bases and J shed 0 bases, with 9 bases lying between them. The CDR3 region is CASRGGSSYNSPLHF. CDR3 coding DNA: TGTGCCAGCAGGGGCGGGAGCTCCTATAATTCACCCCTCCACTTT.

The sample holds one count of this clone. This chain links TRBV5-4 with TRBJ2-2; 7 bases fit TRBD1. Germline trimming cut 3 bases from V and 2 bases from J; bases unmatched to any gene: 4. The CDR3 loop spans 15 amino acids. CDR1 and CDR2 from the germline V gene are SGHNT and YYREEE (reference sequence). CDR3 loop: CASSSGTENTGELFF. In DNA, the CDR3 is TGTGCCAGCAGCTCCGGGACAGAAAACACCGGGGAGCTGTTTTTT.

This chain connects TRBV7-2 to TRBJ2-1; 11 nucleotides line up with TRBD2. CDR3 length: 17 residues. V was clipped by 1 base and J by 12 bases; unmatched bases: 14. Per the germline V gene, CDR1 is SGHTA and CDR2 is FQGNSA. CDR3 DNA sequence: TGTGCCAGCAGCTTAGAGGGGACTAGCGGCGGTAGGCTTGTGCAGTTCTTC. This translates into CASSLEGTSGGRLVQFF.

The chain links TRBV29-1 to TRBJ2-7; 8 nucleotides agree with TRBD1. The CDR3 sequence is 11 residues long. V was clipped by 4 bases and J by 6 bases; unmatched bases: 2. Germline assignment: CDR1 SQVTM and CDR2 ANQGSEA. The CDR3 DNA reads TGCAGCGTTGGACAGGGGAGCGAGCAGTACTTC. Translating it yields CSVGQGSEQYF.

The sample holds one count of this clone. V gene TRBV2 combines with J gene TRBJ1-5, with D tentatively TRBD1 (5 bases). The CDR3 consists of 14 residues. Germline V gives CDR1 SNHLY, CDR2 FYNNEI. V lost 1 base and J 6 bases, leaving 10 bases between the germline ends. CDR3 coding DNA: TGTGCCAGCAGTGAAGGCGGGGGGGGTCAGCCCCAGCATTTT. Translating it yields CASSEGGGGQPQHF.

The V gene is TRBV5-1, the J gene TRBJ2-1; D call uncertain. The germline CDR1 and CDR2 sequences are SGHRS and YFSETQ. CDR3 length equals 12 residues. V lost 0 bases, J lost 9 bases, and 7 bases lay in between. The CDR3 sequence: CASSLGAGEQFF. The CDR3 coding sequence is TGCGCCAGCAGCTTGGGAGCAGGTGAGCAGTTCTTC.

This clone was observed a single time. The gene calls are TRBV19 and TRBJ1-1; 12 bases agree with TRBD1. V shed 1 base, J shed 4 bases, and the junction held 13 bases outside the gene matches. Per germline, CDR1 LNHDA and CDR2 SQIVND (reference sequence). The CDR3 spans 19 residues. In DNA, the CDR3 is TGTGCCAGTAGTATAGGTCCCGGGACAGGGGGCGGTATCCGCACTGAAGCTTTCTTT. This encodes CASSIGPGTGGGIRTEAFF.

A few counts support this clone. J is TRBJ2-1 and V is TRBV23-1; D possibly corresponds to TRBD2 (6 bases). TRBV23-1 is treated as an ORF (open reading frame) with a function not yet certain. Trimming stripped 2 bases from V and 6 bases from J, with 20 bases between. The CDR3 totals 17 residues. The CDR3 protein is CASSQMLRVKAGNEQFF. The CDR3, as DNA: TGCGCCAGCAGTCAAATGCTCAGGGTAAAAGCGGGCAATGAGCAGTTCTTC.

The genes are TRBV18 and TRBJ2-1; TRBD1 agrees at 7 bases. Germline V CDR1 and CDR2: KGHSH, LQKENI. J was trimmed by 4 bases and V by 3 bases; bases with no gene match: 6. The CDR3 has 15 amino acids. The DNA for the CDR3 is TGTGCCAGCTCACCGATGTCACAGGGGTACAATGAGCAGTTCTTC. Its protein product is CASSPMSQGYNEQFF.

The CDR3 DNA reads TGTGCCAGCAGGGGCTCGAACACTGAAGCTTTCTTT. Translated: CASRGSNTEAFF. The chain employs TRBV6-6 and TRBJ1-1; D is unclear. The germline V and J ends were trimmed by 6 bases and 1 base, with 6 bases remaining between them. CDR1 is MNHNY and CDR2 is SVGAGI in the germline V gene (reference sequence). The CDR3 extends over 12 amino acids.